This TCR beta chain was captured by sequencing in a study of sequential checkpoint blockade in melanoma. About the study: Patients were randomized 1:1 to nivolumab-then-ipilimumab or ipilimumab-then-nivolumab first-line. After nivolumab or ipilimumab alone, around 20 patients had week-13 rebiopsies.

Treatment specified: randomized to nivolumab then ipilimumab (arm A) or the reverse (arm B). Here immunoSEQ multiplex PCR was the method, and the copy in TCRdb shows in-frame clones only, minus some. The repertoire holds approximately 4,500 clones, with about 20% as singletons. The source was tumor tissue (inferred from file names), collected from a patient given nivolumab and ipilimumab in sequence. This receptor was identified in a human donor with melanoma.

The CDR3 DNA is TGTGCCAGCAGTTACCTTGATAGCAATCAGCCCCAGCATTTT. Translation: CASSYLDSNQPQHF. The gene calls are TRBV6-8 and TRBJ1-5, with D unclear. Trimming removed 2 bases from V and 0 bases from J, with 5 bases in between. The CDR3 runs to 14 residues. Germline V gene data show CDR1 as MNHGY and CDR2 as SAAAGT.